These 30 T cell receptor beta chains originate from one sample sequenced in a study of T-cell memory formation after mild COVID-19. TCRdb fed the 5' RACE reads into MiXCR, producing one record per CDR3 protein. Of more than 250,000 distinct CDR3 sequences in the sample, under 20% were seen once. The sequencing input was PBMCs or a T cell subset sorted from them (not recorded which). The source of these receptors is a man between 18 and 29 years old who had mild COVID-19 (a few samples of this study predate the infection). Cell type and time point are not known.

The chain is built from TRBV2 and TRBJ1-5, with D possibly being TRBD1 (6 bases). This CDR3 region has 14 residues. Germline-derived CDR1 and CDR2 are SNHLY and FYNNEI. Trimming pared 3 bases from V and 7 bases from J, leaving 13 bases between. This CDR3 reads CASSEDRPEQPQHF. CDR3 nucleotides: TGTGCCAGCAGTGAGGACAGACCGGAGCAGCCCCAGCATTTT.

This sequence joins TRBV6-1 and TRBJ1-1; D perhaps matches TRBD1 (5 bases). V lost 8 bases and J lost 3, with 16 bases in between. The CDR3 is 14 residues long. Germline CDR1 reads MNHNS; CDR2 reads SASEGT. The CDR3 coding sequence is TGTGCCAGCGGCCGGGGTAGGGACTACACTGAAGCTTTCTTT. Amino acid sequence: CASGRGRDYTEAFF.

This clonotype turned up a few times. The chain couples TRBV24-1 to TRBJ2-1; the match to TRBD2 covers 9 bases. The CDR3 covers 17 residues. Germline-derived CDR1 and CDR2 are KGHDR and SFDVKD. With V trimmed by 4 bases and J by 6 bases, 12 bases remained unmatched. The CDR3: CATSDVEGLAGINEQFF. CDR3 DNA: TGTGCCACCAGTGACGTCGAGGGGCTAGCGGGAATCAATGAGCAGTTCTTC.

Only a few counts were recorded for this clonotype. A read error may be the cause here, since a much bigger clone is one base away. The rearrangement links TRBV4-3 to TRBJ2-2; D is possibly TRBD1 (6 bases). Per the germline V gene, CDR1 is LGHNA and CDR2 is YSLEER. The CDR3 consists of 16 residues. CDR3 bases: TGCGCCAGCAGCCAAGTATCTTACCGGGACACCGGGGATCTGTTTTTT. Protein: CASSQVSYRDTGDLFF.

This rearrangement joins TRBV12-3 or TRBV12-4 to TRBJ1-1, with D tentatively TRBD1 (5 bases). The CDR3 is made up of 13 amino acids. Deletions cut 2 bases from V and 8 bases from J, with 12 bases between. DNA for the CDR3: TGTGCCAGCAGTTTAATCCGGGAGGGGGAAGCTTTCTTT. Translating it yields CASSLIREGEAFF.

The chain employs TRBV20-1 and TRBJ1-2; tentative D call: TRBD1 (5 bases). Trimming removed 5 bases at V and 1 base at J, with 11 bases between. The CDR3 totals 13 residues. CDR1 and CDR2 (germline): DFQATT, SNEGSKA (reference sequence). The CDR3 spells CSAGRELNYGYTF. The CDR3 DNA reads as TGCAGTGCTGGCAGGGAGCTTAACTATGGCTACACCTTC.

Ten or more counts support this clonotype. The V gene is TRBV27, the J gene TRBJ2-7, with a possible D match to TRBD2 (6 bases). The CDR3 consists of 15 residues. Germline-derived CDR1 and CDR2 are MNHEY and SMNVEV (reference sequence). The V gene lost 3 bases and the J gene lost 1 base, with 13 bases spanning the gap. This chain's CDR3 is CASSFKAGGSYEQYV. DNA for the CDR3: TGTGCCAGCAGTTTTAAGGCCGGGGGATCCTACGAGCAGTACGTC.

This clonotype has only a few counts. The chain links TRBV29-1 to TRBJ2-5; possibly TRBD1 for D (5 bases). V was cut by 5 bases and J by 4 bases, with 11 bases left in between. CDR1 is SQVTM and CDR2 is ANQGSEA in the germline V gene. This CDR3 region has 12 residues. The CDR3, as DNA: TGCAGCGTTAGACAGCCTGTAGAGACCCAGTACTTC. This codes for CSVRQPVETQYF.

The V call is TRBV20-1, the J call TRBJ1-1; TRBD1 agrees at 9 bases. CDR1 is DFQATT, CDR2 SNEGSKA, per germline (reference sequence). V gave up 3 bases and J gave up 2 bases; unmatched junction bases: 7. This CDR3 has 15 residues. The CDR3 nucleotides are TGCAGTGCTAGGGTCCTGACAGGGGGAAACACTGAAGCTTTCTTT. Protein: CSARVLTGGNTEAFF.

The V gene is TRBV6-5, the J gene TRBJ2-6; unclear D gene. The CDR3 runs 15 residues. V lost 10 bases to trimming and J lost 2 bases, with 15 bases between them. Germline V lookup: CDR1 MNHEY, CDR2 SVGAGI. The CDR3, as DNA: TGTGCCACACACTTGGGCGGAGCTGGGGCCAACGTCCTGACTTTC. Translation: CATHLGGAGANVLTF.

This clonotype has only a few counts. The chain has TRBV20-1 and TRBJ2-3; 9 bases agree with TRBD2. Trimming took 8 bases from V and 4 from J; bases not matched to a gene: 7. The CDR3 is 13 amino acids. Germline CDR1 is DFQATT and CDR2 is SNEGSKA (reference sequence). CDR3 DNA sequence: TGCAGTCCCGTAGGGACTAGCTCAGATACGCAGTATTTT. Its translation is CSPVGTSSDTQYF.

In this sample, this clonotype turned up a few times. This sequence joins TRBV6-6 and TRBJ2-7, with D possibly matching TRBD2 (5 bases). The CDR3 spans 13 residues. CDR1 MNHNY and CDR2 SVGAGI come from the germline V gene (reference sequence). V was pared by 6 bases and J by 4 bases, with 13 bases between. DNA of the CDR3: TGTGCCAGCAGGGACCCGGGGTTTTACGAGCAGTACTTC. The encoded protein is CASRDPGFYEQYF.

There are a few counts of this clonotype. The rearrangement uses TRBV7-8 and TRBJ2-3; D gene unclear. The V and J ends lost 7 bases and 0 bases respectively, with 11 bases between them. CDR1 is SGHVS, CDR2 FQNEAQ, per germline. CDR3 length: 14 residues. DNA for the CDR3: TGTGCCAGCACCCAAAGGGTGAGCACAGATACGCAGTATTTT. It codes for CASTQRVSTDTQYF.

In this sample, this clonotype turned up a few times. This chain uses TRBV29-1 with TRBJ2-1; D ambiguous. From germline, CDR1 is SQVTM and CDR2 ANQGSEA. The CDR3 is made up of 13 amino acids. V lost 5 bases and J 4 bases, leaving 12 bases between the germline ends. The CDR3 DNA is TGCAGCGTTACCCCCCTACTGTACAATGAGCAGTTCTTC. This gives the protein CSVTPLLYNEQFF.

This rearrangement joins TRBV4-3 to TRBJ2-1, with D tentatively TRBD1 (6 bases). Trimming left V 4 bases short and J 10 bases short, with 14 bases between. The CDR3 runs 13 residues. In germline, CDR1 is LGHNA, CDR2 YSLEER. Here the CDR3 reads CASSPQGKSEQFF. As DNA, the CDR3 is TGCGCCAGCAGCCCACAGGGAAAGAGCGAGCAGTTCTTC.

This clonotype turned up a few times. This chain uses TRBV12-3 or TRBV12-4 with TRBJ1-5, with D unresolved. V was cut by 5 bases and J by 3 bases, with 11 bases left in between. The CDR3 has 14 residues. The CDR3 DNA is TGTGCCAGCAGTCGACGGTTACTCAATCAGCCCCAGCATTTT. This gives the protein CASSRRLLNQPQHF.

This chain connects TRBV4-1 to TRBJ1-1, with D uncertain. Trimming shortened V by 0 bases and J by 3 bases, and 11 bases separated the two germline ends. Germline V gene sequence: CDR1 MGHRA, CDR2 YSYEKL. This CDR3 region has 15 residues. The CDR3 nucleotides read TGCGCCAGCAGCCAAGAAAGGGCCGTCGACACTGAAGCTTTCTTT. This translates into CASSQERAVDTEAFF.

CDR3: CSARRRETQYF. The CDR3, as DNA: TGCAGCGCCCGCCGGCGGGAGACCCAGTACTTC. J is TRBJ2-5 and V is TRBV29-1; no definite D call. Germline V gives CDR1 SQVTM, CDR2 ANQGSEA. The CDR3 has 11 residues. V was cut by 7 bases and J by 5 bases, with 11 bases left in between.

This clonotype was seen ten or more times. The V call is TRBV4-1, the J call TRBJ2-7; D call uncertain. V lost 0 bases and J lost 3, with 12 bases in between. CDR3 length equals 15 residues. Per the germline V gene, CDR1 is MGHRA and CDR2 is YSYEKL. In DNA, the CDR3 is TGCGCCAGCAGCCAAGATCTACGGCAGGTCTACGAGCAGTACTTC. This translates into CASSQDLRQVYEQYF.

This CDR3 is CASTFYLRTDTQYF. The CDR3 nucleotides read TGTGCCAGCACCTTCTACCTTCGCACAGATACGCAGTATTTT. V is TRBV7-2 and J is TRBJ2-3; D remains unclear. The V end lost 7 bases, the J end lost 1 base, and 12 bases lay between the germline ends. The CDR3 spans 14 residues. Germline lookup yields CDR1 SGHTA and CDR2 FQGNSA.

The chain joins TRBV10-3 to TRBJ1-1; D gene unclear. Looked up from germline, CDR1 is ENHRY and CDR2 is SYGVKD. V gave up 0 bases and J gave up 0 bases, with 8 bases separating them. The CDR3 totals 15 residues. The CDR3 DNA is TGTGCCATCAGTGAGTCGAGGGTTTTGAACACTGAAGCTTTCTTT. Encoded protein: CAISESRVLNTEAFF.

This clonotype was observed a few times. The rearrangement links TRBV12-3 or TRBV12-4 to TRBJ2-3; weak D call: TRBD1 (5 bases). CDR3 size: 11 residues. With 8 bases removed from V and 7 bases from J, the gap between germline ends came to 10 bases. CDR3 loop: CASGAIHTQYF. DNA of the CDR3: TGTGCCAGCGGGGCTATCCATACGCAGTATTTT.

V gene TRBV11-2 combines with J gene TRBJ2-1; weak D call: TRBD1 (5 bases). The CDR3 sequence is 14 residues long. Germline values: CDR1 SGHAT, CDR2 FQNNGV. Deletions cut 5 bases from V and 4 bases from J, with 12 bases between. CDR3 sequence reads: CASSQTTEYNEQFF. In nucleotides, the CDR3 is TGTGCCAGCAGCCAAACGACAGAATACAATGAGCAGTTCTTC.

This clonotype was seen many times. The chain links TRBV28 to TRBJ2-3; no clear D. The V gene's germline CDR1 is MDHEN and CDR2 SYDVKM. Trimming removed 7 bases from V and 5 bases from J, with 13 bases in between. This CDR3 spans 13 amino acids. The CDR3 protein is CASTPPGRDTQYF. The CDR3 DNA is TGTGCCAGCACCCCACCGGGCCGAGATACGCAGTATTTT. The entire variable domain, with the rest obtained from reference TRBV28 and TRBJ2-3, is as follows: DVKVTQSSRYLVKRTGEKVFLECVQDMDHENMFWYRQDPGLGLRLIYFSYDVKMKEKGDIPEGYSVSREKKERFSLILESASTNQTSMYLCASTPPGRDTQYFGPGTRLTVL.

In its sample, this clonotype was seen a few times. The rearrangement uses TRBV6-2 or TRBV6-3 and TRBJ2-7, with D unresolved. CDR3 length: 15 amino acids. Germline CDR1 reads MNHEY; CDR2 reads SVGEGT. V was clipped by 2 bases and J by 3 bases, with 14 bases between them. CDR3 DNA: TGTGCCAGCAGTTACGGTTCTCGACTGGGCTACGAGCAGTACGTC. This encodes CASSYGSRLGYEQYV.

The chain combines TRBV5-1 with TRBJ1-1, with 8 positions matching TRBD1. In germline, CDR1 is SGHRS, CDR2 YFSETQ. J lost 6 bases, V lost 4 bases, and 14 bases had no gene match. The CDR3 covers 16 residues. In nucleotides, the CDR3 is TGCGCCAGCAGCCCTGGACAGGGCAGTTGGGGTTCTGAAGCTTTCTTT. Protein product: CASSPGQGSWGSEAFF.

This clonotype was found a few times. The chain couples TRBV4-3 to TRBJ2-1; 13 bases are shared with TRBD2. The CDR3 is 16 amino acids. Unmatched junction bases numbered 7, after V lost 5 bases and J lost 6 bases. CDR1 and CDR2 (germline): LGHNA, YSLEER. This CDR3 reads CASSSPGLAGSNEQFF. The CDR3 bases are TGCGCCAGCAGCTCTCCGGGACTAGCGGGGTCCAATGAGCAGTTCTTC.

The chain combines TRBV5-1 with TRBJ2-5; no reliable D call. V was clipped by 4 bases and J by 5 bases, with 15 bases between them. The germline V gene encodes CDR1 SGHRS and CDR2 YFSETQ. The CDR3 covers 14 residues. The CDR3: CASSPTVPLETQYF. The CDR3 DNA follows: TGCGCCAGCAGCCCGACGGTTCCCCTGGAGACCCAGTACTTC.

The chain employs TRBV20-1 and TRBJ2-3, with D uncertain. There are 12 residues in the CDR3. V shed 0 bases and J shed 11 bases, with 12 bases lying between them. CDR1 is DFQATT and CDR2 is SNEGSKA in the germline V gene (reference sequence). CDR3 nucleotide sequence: TGCAGTGCTAGAGACGTCGACCCGGAGCAGTATTTT. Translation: CSARDVDPEQYF.

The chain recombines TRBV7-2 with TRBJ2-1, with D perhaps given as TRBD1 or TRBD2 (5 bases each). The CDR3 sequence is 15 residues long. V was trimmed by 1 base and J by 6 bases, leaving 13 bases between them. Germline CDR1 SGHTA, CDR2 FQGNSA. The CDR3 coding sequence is TGTGCCAGCAGCTTAGTGCGATTTGGGGGCAATGAGCAGTTCTTC. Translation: CASSLVRFGGNEQFF.